These 25 T cell receptor beta chains came from one sample sequenced in a study of blood T cell repertoires in COVID-19. Generated by immunoSEQ multiplex PCR, the TCRdb table keeps only in-frame clones and is missing some. The table includes tens of thousands of clones, around 80% detected once. The material sequenced was peripheral blood. These receptor sequences come from a human donor in a cohort sampled during active COVID-19.

The chain has TRBV7-9 and TRBJ1-2; D may be TRBD1 (6 bases). CDR3 length: 14 amino acids. Trimming took off 6 bases at V and 4 bases at J, with 15 bases between the two ends. Germline CDR1 SEHNR, CDR2 FQNEAQ (reference sequence). CDR3 sequence: CASRPGGAGYGYTF. The CDR3 DNA reads TGTGCCAGCAGACCGGGGGGGGCCGGCTATGGCTACACCTTC.

V is TRBV7-2 and J is TRBJ2-2; TRBD2 agrees at 9 bases. The CDR3 has 20 amino acids. The germline gives CDR1 SGHTA, CDR2 FQGNSA. The V gene end was trimmed by 0 bases and the J gene end by 7 bases; junction bases not matched to a gene: 18. CDR3 DNA sequence: TGTGCCAGCAGCTTAGCCAACCTCCTAGGCGGGAGGGCCTTGAGCGGGGAGCTGTTTTTT. Its protein product is CASSLANLLGGRALSGELFF.

The chain carries TRBV20-1 and TRBJ1-2; the match to TRBD1 covers 8 bases. CDR3 length equals 14 residues. The V gene end was trimmed by 3 bases and the J gene end by 4 bases; junction bases not matched to a gene: 7. Germline loops: CDR1 DFQATT, CDR2 SNEGSKA (reference sequence). The CDR3 nucleotides are TGCAGTGCTAGTGCTGGACAGGGACCCTATGGCTACACCTTC. This encodes CSASAGQGPYGYTF.

About this clone: The sample has other DNA sequences that encode this CDR3 too. The chain recombines TRBV6-6 with TRBJ1-1; no clear D. From germline, CDR1 is MNHNY and CDR2 SVGAGI (reference sequence). The CDR3 loop spans 11 amino acids. V was pared by 8 bases and J by 6 bases, with 10 bases between. As DNA, the CDR3 is TGTGCCAGCTTATGGGGAGCTGAAGCTTTCTTT. Its protein is CASLWGAEAFF.

This rearrangement joins TRBV5-4 to TRBJ2-2, with TRBD2 as a possible D gene (7 bases). CDR3 length: 14 residues. Looked up from germline, CDR1 is SGHNT and CDR2 is YYREEE (reference sequence). Trimming shortened V by 0 bases and J by 6 bases, and 9 bases separated the two germline ends. The CDR3 region is CASSLGGGPGELFF. The DNA of the CDR3 is TGTGCCAGCAGCTTGGGCGGGGGCCCCGGGGAGCTGTTTTTT.

The V and J genes are TRBV7-9 and TRBJ2-7, with D unresolved. The V and J ends lost 5 bases and 2 bases respectively, with 13 bases between them. This CDR3 is built from 14 residues. Germline V gene lookup returns CDR1 SEHNR and CDR2 FQNEAQ (reference sequence). CDR3 nucleotides: TGTGCCAGCAGCCCCCCTGCCGGTCCCTACGAGCAGTACTTC. Amino acids: CASSPPAGPYEQYF.

This chain joins TRBV6-4 and TRBJ2-6; D is undetermined. Germline CDR1 is MRHNA and CDR2 is SNTAGT. The CDR3 runs 15 residues. V lost 5 bases to trimming and J lost 0 bases, with 8 bases between them. CDR3 DNA sequence: TGTGCCAGCAGTCCTAGTTTCTCTGGGGCCAACGTCCTGACTTTC. Protein sequence: CASSPSFSGANVLTF.

In DNA, the CDR3 is TGTGCCAGCATCCCTAGGCTCTACAATGAGCAGTTCTTC. Translating it yields CASIPRLYNEQFF. V and J are TRBV2 and TRBJ2-1; D is undetermined. CDR3 length: 13 amino acids. V was pared by 7 bases and J by 3 bases, with 10 bases between. Germline CDR1 reads SNHLY; CDR2 reads FYNNEI. The whole variable domain, filled in from reference TRBV2 and TRBJ2-1, reads EPEVTQTPSHQVTQMGQEVILRCVPISNHLYFYWYRQILGQKVEFLVSFYNNEISEKSEIFDDQFSVERPDGSNFTLKIRSTKLEDSAMYFCASIPRLYNEQFFGPGTRLTVL.

The rearrangement joins TRBV29-1 to TRBJ1-1; a possible D gene is TRBD1 (6 bases). The CDR3 loop spans 13 amino acids. The germline V gene encodes CDR1 SQVTM and CDR2 ANQGSEA. Trimming removed 7 bases from V and 4 bases from J, with 16 bases in between. The CDR3 DNA is TGCAGCGCCAGAGGGGGAGTAGGCACTGAAGCTTTCTTT. It codes for CSARGGVGTEAFF.

This clone was seen a few times. J is TRBJ1-2 and V is TRBV2; TRBD1 is a possible D gene (5 bases). Germline V CDR1 and CDR2: SNHLY, FYNNEI. Trimming took off 3 bases at V and 6 bases at J, with 14 bases between the two ends. The CDR3 has 14 amino acids. CDR3 nucleotide sequence: TGTGCCAGCAGTGACGTTGGGGCGATAAATGGCTACACCTTC. This translates into CASSDVGAINGYTF.

The V and J genes are TRBV18 and TRBJ2-6; 9 bases are a match to TRBD1. Germline values: CDR1 KGHSH, CDR2 LQKENI. V shed 5 bases and J 0 bases; nucleotides not matched to a gene: 14. CDR3 length: 20 residues. The DNA of the CDR3 is TGTGCCAGCTCAAAAGTGATAACCGGGACAGGGCACTCTGGGGCCAACGTCCTGACTTTC. Its translation is CASSKVITGTGHSGANVLTF.

This clone was detected only a few times. V gene TRBV5-4 combines with J gene TRBJ1-2; maybe TRBD1 (5 bases). This CDR3 comprises 15 residues. Trimming stripped 0 bases from V and 1 base from J, with 10 bases between. Germline values: CDR1 SGHNT, CDR2 YYREEE (reference sequence). The CDR3 here is CASSLGQTDNYGYTF. The CDR3 bases are TGTGCCAGCAGCTTGGGACAGACCGATAACTATGGCTACACCTTC.

V gene TRBV10-3 combines with J gene TRBJ1-6; TRBD1 matches 9 bases. V lost 10 bases to trimming and J lost 8 bases; unmatched junction nucleotides: 9. The length of the CDR3 is 14 residues. Germline CDR1 and CDR2: ENHRY and SYGVKD. In nucleotides, the CDR3 is TGTGCCACGGAGGCGGGACAGGGAGATTCACCCCTCCACTTT. This encodes CATEAGQGDSPLHF.

The V and J genes are TRBV19 and TRBJ1-2; TRBD1 aligns across 8 bases. V shed 7 bases, J shed 2 bases, and the junction held 6 bases outside the gene matches. This CDR3 comprises 14 residues. Per germline, CDR1 LNHDA and CDR2 SQIVND (reference sequence). CDR3 DNA: TGTGCCAGTAATTACAGGGGGACCAACTATGGCTACACCTTC. Protein product: CASNYRGTNYGYTF.

This clone was picked up a small number of times. V and J are TRBV5-1 and TRBJ2-2; TRBD1 matches at 7 bases. The CDR3 is made up of 15 amino acids. With V trimmed by 4 bases and J by 2 bases, 5 bases remained unmatched. The germline CDR1 and CDR2 sequences are SGHRS and YFSETQ. CDR3 in amino acids: CASSPGDRNTGELFF. The CDR3 nucleotides are TGCGCCAGCAGCCCCGGGGACAGAAACACCGGGGAGCTGTTTTTT.

This chain joins TRBV28 and TRBJ1-4; D is uncertain. CDR3 length equals 14 residues. Trimming took off 7 bases at V and 0 bases at J, with 9 bases between the two ends. Germline V gene data show CDR1 as MDHEN and CDR2 as SYDVKM. CDR3 sequence (DNA): TGTGCCAGCATGAGGGCGACAACTAATGAAAAACTGTTTTTT. Translation gives CASMRATTNEKLFF. The variable domain in full, completed from reference TRBV28 and TRBJ1-4, reads DVKVTQSSRYLVKRTGEKVFLECVQDMDHENMFWYRQDPGLGLRLIYFSYDVKMKEKGDIPEGYSVSREKKERFSLILESASTNQTSMYLCASMRATTNEKLFFGSGTQLSVL.

In this sample, this clone turned up a few times. The genes are TRBV2 and TRBJ2-3; TRBD2 aligns across 10 bases. From germline, CDR1 is SNHLY and CDR2 FYNNEI. The V gene end was trimmed by 6 bases and the J gene end by 4 bases; junction bases not matched to a gene: 10. The CDR3 consists of 16 residues. The CDR3 loop is CASSPRSGRAADTQYF. Written as DNA, the CDR3 is TGTGCCAGCAGCCCTCGAAGCGGGAGGGCCGCAGATACGCAGTATTTT.

CDR3 nucleotide sequence: TGTGCCAGTAGTAAGGCTAGACAGGGGACGAGTAATAGGTATGAGCAGTTCTTC. This sequence encodes CASSKARQGTSNRYEQFF. The chain recombines TRBV19 with TRBJ2-1; 8 bases fit TRBD1. Germline loops: CDR1 LNHDA, CDR2 SQIVND (reference sequence). After removal of 4 bases from V and 8 bases from J, the junction contained 19 bases not matched to a gene. This CDR3 is built from 18 residues.

J is TRBJ2-2 and V is TRBV7-2; D is undetermined. Trimming took off 2 bases at V and 5 bases at J, with 12 bases between the two ends. The length of the CDR3 is 15 residues. Germline loops: CDR1 SGHTA, CDR2 FQGNSA. This CDR3 is CASSLWAMRTGELFF. CDR3 sequence (DNA): TGTGCCAGCAGCTTATGGGCGATGCGAACCGGGGAGCTGTTTTTT.

This rearrangement joins TRBV3-1 (or the pseudogene TRBV3-2) to TRBJ2-1; 7 positions agree with TRBD2. The germline gives CDR1 LGHDT, CDR2 YNNKEL (reference sequence). The CDR3 spans 17 residues. V was pared by 4 bases and J by 5 bases, with 14 bases of the junction left unmatched. Here the CDR3 reads CASSPKGRGRHDNEQFF. The CDR3, as DNA: TGTGCCAGCAGCCCAAAGGGGCGGGGGAGGCACGACAATGAGCAGTTCTTC.

The CDR3 loop is CASSLSPWAAQDKETQYF. The CDR3 nucleotides are TGTGCCAGCAGTTTATCCCCATGGGCGGCTCAGGACAAAGAGACCCAGTACTTC. The genes are TRBV28 and TRBJ2-5; possible D gene TRBD1, 5 bases. The CDR3 extends over 18 amino acids. V was shortened by 1 base and J by 3 bases, with 21 bases between the two germline ends. Looked up from germline, CDR1 is MDHEN and CDR2 is SYDVKM. The full variable domain, completed using reference TRBV28 and TRBJ2-5, is DVKVTQSSRYLVKRTGEKVFLECVQDMDHENMFWYRQDPGLGLRLIYFSYDVKMKEKGDIPEGYSVSREKKERFSLILESASTNQTSMYLCASSLSPWAAQDKETQYFGPGTRLLVL.

The gene calls are TRBV5-1 and TRBJ1-2; no firm D call. Trimming stripped 1 base from V and 4 bases from J, with 11 bases between. The V gene's germline CDR1 is SGHRS and CDR2 YFSETQ. The CDR3 spans 14 residues. The CDR3 region has the DNA TGCGCCAGCAGCTTGTCGGATCGGGGCTATGGCTACACCTTC. It specifies CASSLSDRGYGYTF.

The chain has TRBV9 and TRBJ2-1; 9 nucleotides agree with TRBD2. The CDR3 covers 15 residues. Per the germline V gene, CDR1 is SGDLS and CDR2 is YYNGEE. Unmatched junction bases numbered 1, after V lost 0 bases and J lost 3 bases. The CDR3 is CASSVDSGSYNEQFF. The CDR3 DNA sequence: TGTGCCAGCAGCGTAGATAGCGGGAGCTACAATGAGCAGTTCTTC.

This sequence joins TRBV12-5 and TRBJ1-1; tentatively, D is TRBD1 (5 bases). Germline CDR1 is LGHNT and CDR2 is FRNRAP. The length of the CDR3 is 14 residues. Deletions cut 7 bases from V and 1 base from J, with 13 bases between. The chain's CDR3 is CASALDGQNTEAFF. The DNA for the CDR3 is TGTGCTAGTGCCCTGGACGGACAGAACACTGAAGCTTTCTTT.

This chain's CDR3 is CAWAQGGVGGYGYTF. The DNA of the CDR3 is TGTGCCTGGGCCCAAGGAGGCGTAGGTGGCTATGGCTACACCTTC. V usage is TRBV30 and J usage is TRBJ1-2, with D unclear. Germline CDR1 reads GTSNPN; CDR2 reads SVGIG (reference sequence). The CDR3 extends over 15 amino acids. Trimming removed 5 bases from V and 4 bases from J, with 20 bases in between.